Listed below are T cell receptor beta chains from one sample, sequenced in a study of T cell repertoires in cytomegalovirus infection. TCRdb reprocessed the reads via MiXCR and lists one record per CDR3 protein. The sample lists around 85,000 distinct CDR3 sequences, under 55% occurring once. Their antigens remain unidentified. The sample here was CD8+ T cells from cultured PBMCs, taken from culture after CMV antigen stimulation. These receptors were taken from a human donor in good health (CMV status not recorded). Some clones in this sample may be carry-over from other donors' samples. Both conserved end residues are part of each CDR3. The order of the fields is clone size, D gene, V gene, J gene, CDR3 DNA, CDR3 protein. The D gene is left open where the match is weak. Size is omitted from some rows. Given values are once, few, many or a class for expanded clones.

-	-	TRBV7-8	TRBJ1-5	TGTGCCAGCAGCTTAGCGTCCGGGGGAGGGAATCAGCCCCAGCATTTT	CASSLASGGGNQPQHF
few	TRBD1	TRBV7-8	TRBJ2-1	TGTGCCAGCAGCTTACGACAGGGGTCGTACCACAATGAGCAGTTCTTC	CASSLRQGSYHNEQFF
few	-	TRBV7-9	TRBJ2-1	TGTGCCAGCAGCAACATCAAAGGGACCTCCTACAATGAGCAGTTCTTC	CASSNIKGTSYNEQFF
few	-	TRBV4-1	TRBJ2-3	TGCGCCAGCAGCCAAGATGTTAAGTCCTCTCTTTTAACAGATACGCAGTATTTT	CASSQDVKSSLLTDTQYF
-	-	TRBV3-1	TRBJ1-1	TGTGCCAGCAGCGACCAGATGAACACTGAAGCTTTCTTT	CASSDQMNTEAFF
few	TRBD2	TRBV12-3/TRBV12-4	TRBJ2-7	TGTGCCAGCAGTTTCGGGGGACTAGCGGGGGGTCTCTCCTACGAGCAGTACTTC	CASSFGGLAGGLSYEQYF
-	TRBD1	TRBV4-1	TRBJ2-7	TGCGCCAGCAGCCAACATACGACAGGGGGTAGCTCCTACGAGCAGTACTTC	CASSQHTTGGSSYEQYF
-	TRBD1	TRBV19	TRBJ1-1	TGTGCCAGTAGTTCAGGGGGCGCGGGGGCTTTCTTT	CASSSGGAGAFF
-	-	TRBV18	TRBJ2-1	TGTGCCAGCTCTGTCAACGTCGTGGCACTTGGTAATGAGCAGTTCTTC	CASSVNVVALGNEQFF
few	-	TRBV11-1	TRBJ1-1	TGTGCCAGCAGCCCCGCGACAGGGAACACTGAAGCTTTCTTT	CASSPATGNTEAFF
few	-	TRBV7-3	TRBJ2-1	TGTGCCAGCAGCTTATTGGTTGGCAGTCCCCCATACAATGAGCAGTTCTTC	CASSLLVGSPPYNEQFF
-	-	TRBV7-6	TRBJ1-2	TGTGCCAGCAGTGGCGGGCACGTTCCGGGGGTTAACTATGGCTACACCTTC	CASSGGHVPGVNYGYTF
-	-	TRBV2	TRBJ1-5	TGTGCCAGCAGAAAAGGGGCTCGGTTAGGCCTGAGCGATCAGCCCCAGCATTTT	CASRKGARLGLSDQPQHF
-	-	TRBV7-9	TRBJ1-2	TGTGCCAGCAGCTTATTTACGGATGGCTACACCTTC	CASSLFTDGYTF
-	-	TRBV4-1	TRBJ1-5	TGCGCCAGCAGCCAAGAAGGACATAGCAATCAGCCCCAGCATTTT	CASSQEGHSNQPQHF
-	-	TRBV6-8	TRBJ2-1	TGTGCCAGCAGATCTGGACTAAACAATGAGCAGTTCTTC	CASRSGLNNEQFF
few	-	TRBV27	TRBJ2-7	TGTGCCAGCAGTTTTGGATTAGCGGCCCGAGAGGAGCAGTACTTC	CASSFGLAAREEQYF
-	-	TRBV6-2/TRBV6-3	TRBJ1-1	TGTGCCAGCAGTTACTTTATCACTGAAGCTTTCTTT	CASSYFITEAFF
few	TRBD1	TRBV19	TRBJ2-7	TGTGCCAGTAGTACGGGACAGGGGGGCTCCTACGAGCAGTACTTC	CASSTGQGGSYEQYF
-	-	TRBV7-9	TRBJ1-2	TGTGCCAGCAGCTTATCGACCGGCCAAGACTATGGCTACACCTTC	CASSLSTGQDYGYTF
few	-	TRBV7-8	TRBJ1-4	TGTGCCAGCAGCCGAGTGGGGGGGCGTGAAAAACTGTTTTTT	CASSRVGGREKLFF
few	-	TRBV12-3/TRBV12-4	TRBJ2-1	TGTGCCAGCACCACGGAAAGGGGAAGGAATGAGCAGTTCTTC	CASTTERGRNEQFF
-	-	TRBV7-4	TRBJ1-2	TGTGCCAGCAGCACCCCGGAGCGGGTTACTAACTATGGCTACACCTTC	CASSTPERVTNYGYTF
-	TRBD2	TRBV14	TRBJ2-7	TGTGCCAGCAGCCTTACGTCAAGCGGGAGGGCCTACGAGCAGTACTTC	CASSLTSSGRAYEQYF
few	TRBD1	TRBV7-2	TRBJ1-1	TGTGCCAGCAGCTCCTACGACAGGGTTGGCACTGAAGCTTTCTTT	CASSSYDRVGTEAFF
few	-	TRBV27	TRBJ2-7	TGTGCCAGCTCCCCCCGGCAGTTCTCCTACGAGCAGTACTTC	CASSPRQFSYEQYF
-	TRBD2	TRBV11-2	TRBJ2-3	TGTGCCAGCAGCTTACTAGCGGGAGTTAACACAGATACGCAGTATTTT	CASSLLAGVNTDTQYF
-	TRBD2	TRBV7-2	TRBJ2-7	TGTGCCAGCAGCTTAGTTAGCGCCTACCTAGCGGGAGGTAGCTACGAGCAGTACTTC	CASSLVSAYLAGGSYEQYF